These 2 T cell receptor beta chains share one sample of origin, sequenced in a study of CD8+ T cells in alopecia areata. TCR sequencing used cDNA made by reverse transcription of extracted RNA. Sequenced by immunoSEQ multiplex PCR; TCRdb stores in-frame clones only, minus some. The data contain roughly 100,000 clones, 80% to 90% of them seen just once; the ten biggest clones take up over 8.5%. Treatment here: oral pan-JAK inhibitor, 5-10 mg twice daily. This material consisted of CD8+ T cells sorted from blood, taken at week 34, from a patient treated with tofacitinib. The receptors here all came from a human donor with alopecia areata.

V gene TRBV27 combines with J gene TRBJ2-1, with TRBD2 identical over 7 bases. This CDR3 comprises 16 residues. The V gene end was trimmed by 0 bases and the J gene end by 2 bases; junction bases not matched to a gene: 4. In germline, CDR1 is MNHEY, CDR2 SMNVEV (reference sequence). CDR3 bases: TGTGCCAGCAGTTTATCTAGCGGGCCGACCTACAATGAGCAGTTCTTC. Amino acid sequence: CASSLSSGPTYNEQFF.

The CDR3 nucleotides read TGTGCCAGCAGCTGGACAGGGGAAGTCGCCTACGAGCAGTACTTC. Protein product: CASSWTGEVAYEQYF. V usage is TRBV11-2 and J usage is TRBJ2-7, with TRBD1 matching over 9 bases. Germline V gene sequence: CDR1 SGHAT, CDR2 FQNNGV. The ends lost 4 bases at V and 2 bases at J; junction bases unmatched: 6. The CDR3 extends over 15 amino acids.